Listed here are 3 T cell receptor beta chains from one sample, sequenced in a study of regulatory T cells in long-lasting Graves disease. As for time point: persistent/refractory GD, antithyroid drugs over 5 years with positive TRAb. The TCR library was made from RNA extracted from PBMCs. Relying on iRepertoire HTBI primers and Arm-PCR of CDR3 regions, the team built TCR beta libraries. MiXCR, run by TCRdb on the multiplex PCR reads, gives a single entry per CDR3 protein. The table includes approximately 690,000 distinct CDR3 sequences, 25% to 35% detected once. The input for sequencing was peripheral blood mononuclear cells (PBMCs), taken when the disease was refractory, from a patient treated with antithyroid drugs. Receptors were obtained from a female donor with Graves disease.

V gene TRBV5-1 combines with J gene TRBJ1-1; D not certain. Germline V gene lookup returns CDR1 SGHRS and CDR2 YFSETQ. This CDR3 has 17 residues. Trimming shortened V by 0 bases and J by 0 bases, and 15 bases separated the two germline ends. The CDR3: CASSLGSGQPLNTEAFF. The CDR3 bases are TGCGCCAGCAGCTTGGGTAGCGGGCAGCCTTTGAACACTGAAGCTTTCTTT.

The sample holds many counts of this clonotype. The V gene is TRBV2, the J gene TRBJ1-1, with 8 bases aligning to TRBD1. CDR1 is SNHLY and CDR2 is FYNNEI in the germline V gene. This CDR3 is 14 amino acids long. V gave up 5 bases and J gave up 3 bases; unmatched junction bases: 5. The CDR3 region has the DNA TGTGCCAGCAGTAACAGGGGGAAGGACACTGAAGCTTTCTTT. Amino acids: CASSNRGKDTEAFF.

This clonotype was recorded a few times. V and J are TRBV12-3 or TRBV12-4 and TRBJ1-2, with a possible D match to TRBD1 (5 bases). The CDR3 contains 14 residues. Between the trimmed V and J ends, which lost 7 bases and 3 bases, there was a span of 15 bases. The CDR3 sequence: CASTISGKYYGYTF. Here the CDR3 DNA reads TGTGCCAGCACCATCTCAGGGAAATACTATGGCTACACCTTC.